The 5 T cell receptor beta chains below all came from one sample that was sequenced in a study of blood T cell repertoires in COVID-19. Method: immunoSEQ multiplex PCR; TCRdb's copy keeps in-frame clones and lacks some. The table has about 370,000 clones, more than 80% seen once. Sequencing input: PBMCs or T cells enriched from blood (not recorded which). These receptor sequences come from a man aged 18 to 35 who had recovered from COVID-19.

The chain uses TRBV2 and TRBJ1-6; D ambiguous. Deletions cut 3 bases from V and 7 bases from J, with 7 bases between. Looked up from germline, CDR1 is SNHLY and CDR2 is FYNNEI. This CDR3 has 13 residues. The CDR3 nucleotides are TGTGCCAGCAGTGATGAGGGAAATTCACCCCTCCACTTT. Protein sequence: CASSDEGNSPLHF. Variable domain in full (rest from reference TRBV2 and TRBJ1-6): EPEVTQTPSHQVTQMGQEVILRCVPISNHLYFYWYRQILGQKVEFLVSFYNNEISEKSEIFDDQFSVERPDGSNFTLKIRSTKLEDSAMYFCASSDEGNSPLHFGNGTRLTVT.

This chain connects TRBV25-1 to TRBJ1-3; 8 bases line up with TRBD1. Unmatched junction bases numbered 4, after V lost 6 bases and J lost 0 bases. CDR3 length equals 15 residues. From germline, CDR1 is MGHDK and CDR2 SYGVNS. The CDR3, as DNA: TGTGCCAGCAGGGCAACAGGGGGCTCTGGAAACACCATATATTTT. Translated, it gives CASRATGGSGNTIYF.

CDR3 sequence reads: CASSPPGTGSSYEQYF. CDR3 sequence (DNA): TGCGCCAGCAGTCCTCCCGGGACAGGGAGCTCCTACGAGCAGTACTTC. This chain links TRBV5-1 with TRBJ2-7; 9 bases agree with TRBD1. Germline assignment: CDR1 SGHRS and CDR2 YFSETQ. The CDR3 sequence is 16 residues long. The V and J ends lost 5 bases and 0 bases, in that order; junction bases with no gene match: 9. Looking up the rest from reference TRBV5-1 and TRBJ2-7 gives the full variable domain: KAGVTQTPRYLIKTRGQQVTLSCSPISGHRSVSWYQQTPGQGLQFLFEYFSETQRNKGNFPGRFSGRQFSNSRSEMNVSTLELGDSALYLCASSPPGTGSSYEQYFGPGTRLTVT.

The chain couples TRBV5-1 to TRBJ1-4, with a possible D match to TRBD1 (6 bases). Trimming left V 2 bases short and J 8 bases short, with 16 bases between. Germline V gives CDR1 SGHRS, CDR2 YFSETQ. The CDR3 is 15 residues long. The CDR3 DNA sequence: TGCGCCAGCAGCTTAATGTCAGGGGTCGGGGAAAAACTGTTTTTT. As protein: CASSLMSGVGEKLFF.

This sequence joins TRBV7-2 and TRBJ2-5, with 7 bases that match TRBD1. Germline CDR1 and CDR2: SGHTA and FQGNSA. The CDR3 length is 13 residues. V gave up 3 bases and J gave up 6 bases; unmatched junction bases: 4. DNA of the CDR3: TGTGCCAGCAGCTTCTCGACAGGGCAGACCCAGTACTTC. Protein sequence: CASSFSTGQTQYF. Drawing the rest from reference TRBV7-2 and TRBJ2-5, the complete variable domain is GAGVSQSPSNKVTEKGKDVELRCDPISGHTALYWYRQSLGQGLEFLIYFQGNSAPDKSGLPSDRFSAERTGGSVSTLTIQRTQQEDSAVYLCASSFSTGQTQYFGPGTRLLVL.